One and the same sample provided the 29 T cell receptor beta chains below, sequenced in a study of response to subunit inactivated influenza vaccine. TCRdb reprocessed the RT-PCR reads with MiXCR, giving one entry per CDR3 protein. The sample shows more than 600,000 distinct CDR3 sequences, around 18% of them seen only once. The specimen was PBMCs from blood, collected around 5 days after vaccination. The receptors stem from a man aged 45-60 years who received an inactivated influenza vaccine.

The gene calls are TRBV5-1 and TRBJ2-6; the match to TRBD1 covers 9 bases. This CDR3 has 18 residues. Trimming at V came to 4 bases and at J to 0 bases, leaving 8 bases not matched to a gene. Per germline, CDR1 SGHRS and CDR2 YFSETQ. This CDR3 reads CASSHMGQGTSGANVLTF. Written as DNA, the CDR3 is TGCGCCAGCAGCCACATGGGACAGGGAACCTCTGGGGCCAACGTCCTGACTTTC.

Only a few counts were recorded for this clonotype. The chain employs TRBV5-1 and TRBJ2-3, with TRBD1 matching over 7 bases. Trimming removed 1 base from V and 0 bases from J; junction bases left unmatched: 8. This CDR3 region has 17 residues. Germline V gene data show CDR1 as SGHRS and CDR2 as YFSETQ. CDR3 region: CASSLLGQTGSTDTQYF. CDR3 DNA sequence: TGCGCCAGCAGCTTGTTGGGGCAGACAGGGAGCACAGATACGCAGTATTTT. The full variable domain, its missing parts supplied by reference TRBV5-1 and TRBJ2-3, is KAGVTQTPRYLIKTRGQQVTLSCSPISGHRSVSWYQQTPGQGLQFLFEYFSETQRNKGNFPGRFSGRQFSNSRSEMNVSTLELGDSALYLCASSLLGQTGSTDTQYFGPGTRLTVL.

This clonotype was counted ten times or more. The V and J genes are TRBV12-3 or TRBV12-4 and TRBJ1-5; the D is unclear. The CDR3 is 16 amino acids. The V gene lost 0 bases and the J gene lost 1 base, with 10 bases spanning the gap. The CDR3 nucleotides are TGTGCCAGCAGTTTAGCGACCGGAAAGAGCAATCAGCCCCAGCATTTT. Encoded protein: CASSLATGKSNQPQHF.

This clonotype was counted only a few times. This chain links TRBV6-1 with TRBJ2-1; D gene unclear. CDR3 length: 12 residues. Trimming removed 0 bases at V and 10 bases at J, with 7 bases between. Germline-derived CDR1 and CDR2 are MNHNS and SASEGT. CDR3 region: CASSEAGWEQFF. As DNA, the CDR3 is TGTGCCAGCAGTGAAGCCGGCTGGGAGCAGTTCTTC.

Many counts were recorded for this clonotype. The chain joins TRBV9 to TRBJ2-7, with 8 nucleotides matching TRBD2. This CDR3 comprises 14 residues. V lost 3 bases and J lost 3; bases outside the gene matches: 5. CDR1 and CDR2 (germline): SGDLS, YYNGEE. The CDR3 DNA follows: TGTGCCAGCAGCGAAGCGGGGGCGAACTACGAGCAGTACTTC. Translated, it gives CASSEAGANYEQYF.

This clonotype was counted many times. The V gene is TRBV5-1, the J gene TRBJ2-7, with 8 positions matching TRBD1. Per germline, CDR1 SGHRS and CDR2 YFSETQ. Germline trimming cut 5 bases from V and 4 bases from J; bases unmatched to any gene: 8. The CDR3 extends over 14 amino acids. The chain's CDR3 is CASRREQGAYEQYF. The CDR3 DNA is TGCGCCAGCAGGAGGGAGCAGGGGGCGTACGAGCAGTACTTC.

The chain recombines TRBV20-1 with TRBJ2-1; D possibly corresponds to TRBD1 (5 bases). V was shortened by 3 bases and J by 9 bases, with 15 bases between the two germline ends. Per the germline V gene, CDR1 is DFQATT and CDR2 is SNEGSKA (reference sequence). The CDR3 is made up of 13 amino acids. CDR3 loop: CSARSRASGEQFF. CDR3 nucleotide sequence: TGCAGTGCTAGGAGCAGGGCCTCGGGTGAGCAGTTCTTC.

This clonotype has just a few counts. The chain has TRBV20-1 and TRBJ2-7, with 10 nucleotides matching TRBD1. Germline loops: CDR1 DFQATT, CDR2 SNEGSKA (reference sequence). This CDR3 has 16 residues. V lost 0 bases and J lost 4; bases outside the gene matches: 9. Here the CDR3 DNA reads TGCAGTGCTAGAGATCTGGGGACAGGGGATGGGTACGAGCAGTACTTC. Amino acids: CSARDLGTGDGYEQYF.

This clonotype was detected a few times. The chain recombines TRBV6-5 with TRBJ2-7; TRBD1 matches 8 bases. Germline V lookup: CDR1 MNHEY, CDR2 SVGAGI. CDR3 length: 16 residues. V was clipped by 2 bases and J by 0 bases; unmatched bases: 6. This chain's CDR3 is CASSYPTGTGSYEQYF. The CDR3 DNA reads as TGTGCCAGCAGTTACCCTACCGGGACAGGCTCCTACGAGCAGTACTTC.

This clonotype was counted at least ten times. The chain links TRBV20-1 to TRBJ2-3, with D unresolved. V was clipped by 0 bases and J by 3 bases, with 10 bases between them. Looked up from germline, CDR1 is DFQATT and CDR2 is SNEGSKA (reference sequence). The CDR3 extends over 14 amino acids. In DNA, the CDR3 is TGCAGTGCTAGAGATTTAAGCAGTACAGATACGCAGTATTTT. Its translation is CSARDLSSTDTQYF.

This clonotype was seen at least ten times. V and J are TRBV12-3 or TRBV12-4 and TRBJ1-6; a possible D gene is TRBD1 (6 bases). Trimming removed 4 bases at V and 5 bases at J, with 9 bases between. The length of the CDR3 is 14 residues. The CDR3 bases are TGTGCCAGCAGTTCCGACAGGAATAATTCACCCCTCCACTTT. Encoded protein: CASSSDRNNSPLHF.

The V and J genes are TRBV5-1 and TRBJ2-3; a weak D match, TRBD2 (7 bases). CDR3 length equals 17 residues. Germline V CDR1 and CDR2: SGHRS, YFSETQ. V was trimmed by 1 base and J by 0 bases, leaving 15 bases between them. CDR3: CASSLNVAGASTDTQYF. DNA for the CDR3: TGCGCCAGCAGCTTGAATGTGGCGGGGGCTAGCACAGATACGCAGTATTTT.

The CDR3 sequence: CASSPPSGTNEQFF. The CDR3 coding sequence is TGTGCCAGCAGTCCGCCTAGCGGGACAAATGAGCAGTTCTTC. The chain couples TRBV6-2 or TRBV6-3 to TRBJ2-1, with 9 bases that match TRBD2. The V and J ends lost 5 bases and 7 bases, in that order; junction bases with no gene match: 6. Germline CDR1 MNHEY, CDR2 SVGEGT. CDR3 length: 14 amino acids.

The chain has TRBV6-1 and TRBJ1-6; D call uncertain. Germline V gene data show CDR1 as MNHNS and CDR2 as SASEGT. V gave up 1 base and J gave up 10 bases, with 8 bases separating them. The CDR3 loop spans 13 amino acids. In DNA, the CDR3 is TGTGCCAGCAGTGAAGAGAATAGGTCACCCCTCCACTTT. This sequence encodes CASSEENRSPLHF.

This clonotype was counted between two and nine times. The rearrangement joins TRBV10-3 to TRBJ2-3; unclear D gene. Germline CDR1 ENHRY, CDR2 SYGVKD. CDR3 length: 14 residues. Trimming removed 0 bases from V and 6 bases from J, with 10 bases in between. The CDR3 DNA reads TGTGCCATCAGTGAGTCACTCGATGGGGATACGCAGTATTTT. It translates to CAISESLDGDTQYF.

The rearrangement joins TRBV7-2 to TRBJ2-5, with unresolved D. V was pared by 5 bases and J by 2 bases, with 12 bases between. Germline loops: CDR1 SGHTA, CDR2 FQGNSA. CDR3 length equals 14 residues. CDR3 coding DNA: TGTGCCAGCAGCCGCCAGACAATTCAAGAGACCCAGTACTTC. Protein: CASSRQTIQETQYF.

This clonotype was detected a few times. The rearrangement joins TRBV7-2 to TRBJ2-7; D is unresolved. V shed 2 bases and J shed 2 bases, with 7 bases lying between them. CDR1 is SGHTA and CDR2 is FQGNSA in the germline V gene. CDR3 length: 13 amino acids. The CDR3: CASSLRLPYEQYF. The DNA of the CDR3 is TGTGCCAGCAGCTTACGCCTTCCCTACGAGCAGTACTTC.

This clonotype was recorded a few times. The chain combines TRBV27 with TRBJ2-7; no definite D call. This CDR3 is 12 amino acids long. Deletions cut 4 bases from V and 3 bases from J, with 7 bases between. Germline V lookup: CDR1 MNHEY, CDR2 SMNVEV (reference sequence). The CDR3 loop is CASSSKSYEQYF. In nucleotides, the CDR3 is TGTGCCAGCAGTTCCAAAAGCTACGAGCAGTACTTC.

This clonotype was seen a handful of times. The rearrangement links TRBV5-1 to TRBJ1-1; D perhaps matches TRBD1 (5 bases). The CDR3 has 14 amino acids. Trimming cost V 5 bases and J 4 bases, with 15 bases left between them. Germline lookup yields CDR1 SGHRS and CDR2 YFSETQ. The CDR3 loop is CASSSGPRGTEAFF. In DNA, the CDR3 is TGCGCCAGCAGTTCGGGCCCGAGGGGCACTGAAGCTTTCTTT.

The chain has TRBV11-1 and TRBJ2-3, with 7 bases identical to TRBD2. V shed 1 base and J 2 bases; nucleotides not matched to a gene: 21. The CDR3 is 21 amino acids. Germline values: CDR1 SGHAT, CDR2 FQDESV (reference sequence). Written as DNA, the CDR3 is TGTGCCAGCAGCTTAGGGGCAGCGGGACGTACTCTAAGATTGTACACAGATACGCAGTATTTT. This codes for CASSLGAAGRTLRLYTDTQYF.

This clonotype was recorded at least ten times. The CDR3 sequence: CASSPGTGVPYEQYF. The DNA of the CDR3 is TGTGCCAGCAGCCCTGGGACAGGGGTCCCCTACGAGCAGTACTTC. V is TRBV5-6 and J is TRBJ2-7; 10 nucleotides line up with TRBD1. CDR3 length: 15 residues. Germline trimming cut 4 bases from V and 2 bases from J; bases unmatched to any gene: 6. CDR1 and CDR2 from the germline V gene are SGHDT and YYEEEE. The variable domain in full, completed from reference TRBV5-6 and TRBJ2-7, reads DAGVTQSPTHLIKTRGQQVTLRCSPKSGHDTVSWYQQALGQGPQFIFQYYEEEERQRGNFPDRFSGHQFPNYSSELNVNALLLGDSALYLCASSPGTGVPYEQYFGPGTRLTVT.

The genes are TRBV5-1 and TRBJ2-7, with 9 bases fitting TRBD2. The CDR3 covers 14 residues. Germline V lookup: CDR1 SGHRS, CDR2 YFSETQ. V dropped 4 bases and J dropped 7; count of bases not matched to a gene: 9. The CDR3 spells CASSTVAGVREQYF. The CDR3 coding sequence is TGCGCCAGCAGCACGGTAGCGGGAGTAAGGGAGCAGTACTTC.

CDR3 sequence: CASSYRRSGNTIYF. CDR3 nucleotides: TGTGCCAGCAGTTACCGGCGGTCCGGAAACACCATATATTTT. The J gene is TRBJ1-3, the V gene TRBV6-5; D not certain. Trimming cost V 2 bases and J 4 bases, with 9 bases left between them. This CDR3 contains 14 residues. In germline, CDR1 is MNHEY, CDR2 SVGAGI.

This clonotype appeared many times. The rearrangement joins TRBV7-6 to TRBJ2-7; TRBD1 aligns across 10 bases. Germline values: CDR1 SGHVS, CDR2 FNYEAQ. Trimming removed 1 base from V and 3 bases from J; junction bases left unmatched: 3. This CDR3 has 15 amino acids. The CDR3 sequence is CASSLGQGAGYEQYF. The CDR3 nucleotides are TGTGCCAGCAGCTTAGGACAGGGGGCAGGCTACGAGCAGTACTTC.

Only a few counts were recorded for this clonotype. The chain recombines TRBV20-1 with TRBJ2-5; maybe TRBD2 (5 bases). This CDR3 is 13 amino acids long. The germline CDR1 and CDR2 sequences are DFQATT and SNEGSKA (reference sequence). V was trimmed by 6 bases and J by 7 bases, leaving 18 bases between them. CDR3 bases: TGCAGTGCCCCGGCCACGCTCGGAGGGACCCAGTACTTC. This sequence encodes CSAPATLGGTQYF.

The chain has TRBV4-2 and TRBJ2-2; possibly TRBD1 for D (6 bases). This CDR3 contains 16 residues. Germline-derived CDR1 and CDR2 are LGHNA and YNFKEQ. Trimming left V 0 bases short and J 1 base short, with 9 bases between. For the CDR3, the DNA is TGTGCCAGCAGCCAAGAGACAGGAATGAACACCGGGGAGCTGTTTTTT. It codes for CASSQETGMNTGELFF.

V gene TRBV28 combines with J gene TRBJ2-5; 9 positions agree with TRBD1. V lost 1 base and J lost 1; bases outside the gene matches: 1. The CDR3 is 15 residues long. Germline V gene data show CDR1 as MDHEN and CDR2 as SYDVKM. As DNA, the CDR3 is TGTGCCAGCAGTTTATCGGGACAGGGCCAAGAGACCCAGTACTTC. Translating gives CASSLSGQGQETQYF.

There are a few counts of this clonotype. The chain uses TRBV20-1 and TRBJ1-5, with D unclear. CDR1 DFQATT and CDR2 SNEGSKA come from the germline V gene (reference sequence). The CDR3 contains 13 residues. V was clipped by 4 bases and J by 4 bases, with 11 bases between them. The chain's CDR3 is CSATRTKNQPQHF. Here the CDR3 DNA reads TGCAGTGCTACCCGGACGAAGAATCAGCCCCAGCATTTT.

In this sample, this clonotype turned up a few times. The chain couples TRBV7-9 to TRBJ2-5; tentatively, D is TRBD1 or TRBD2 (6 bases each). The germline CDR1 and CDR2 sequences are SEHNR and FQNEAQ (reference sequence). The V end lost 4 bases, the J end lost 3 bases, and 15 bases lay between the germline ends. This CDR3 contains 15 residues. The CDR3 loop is CASSSRGGREETQYF. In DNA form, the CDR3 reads TGTGCCAGCAGCTCCCGAGGGGGGCGTGAAGAGACCCAGTACTTC.